These T cell receptor beta chains were read from a single sample in a study of T cells in Graves' hyperthyroidism and ophthalmopathy. TCRdb processed the multiplex PCR reads anew with MiXCR; each CDR3 protein has one entry. The table lists 600,000 to 800,000 distinct CDR3 sequences, 30% to 40% of them singletons. The sample was blood. The source of these receptors is a woman in her 40s with Graves' hyperthyroidism. Each CDR3 is given with its conserved first and last residue. A D gene is named only where the DNA matches it firmly. For some rows the clone size is stated as once, few or many, or as a class when expanded; others skip it.

v_gene	j_gene	abundance	d_gene	CDR3nt	CDR3aa
TRBV19	TRBJ1-2	NA	NA	TGTGCCAGTACTGAAGGGCAGGGAGAACTGTACGGCTACACCTTC	CASTEGQGELYGYTF
TRBV19	TRBJ1-5	NA	TRBD1	TGTGCCAGTAGTATAGACTCGGGACAGATGAATCAGCCCCAGCATTTT	CASSIDSGQMNQPQHF
TRBV6-5	TRBJ1-1	few	TRBD1	TGTGCCAGCAGTTACGTCAGGGGGCCGAACACTGAAGCTTTCTTT	CASSYVRGPNTEAFF
TRBV10-3	TRBJ2-5	many	NA	TGTGCCATCAGTGAGTCGGGCGGGGCCCAAGAGACCCAGTACTTC	CAISESGGAQETQYF
TRBV6-5	TRBJ1-1	NA	NA	TGTGCCAGCAGTTATGTGGAGGGCTCCACTGAAGCTTTCTTT	CASSYVEGSTEAFF
TRBV12-3/TRBV12-4	TRBJ2-5	NA	NA	TGTGCCAGCAGGTCCGGGACCGAAGAGACCCAGTACTTC	CASRSGTEETQYF
TRBV6-6	TRBJ1-2	few	NA	TGTGCCGGGGATGGCTACACCTTC	CAGDGYTF
TRBV9	TRBJ2-5	NA	TRBD2	TGTGCCGGCAGCGTAACTAGCGGGAGCTTAGAGACCCAGTACTTC	CAGSVTSGSLETQYF
TRBV9	TRBJ2-2	many	TRBD2	TGTGCCAGCAGCGCTAATCAAGGAGCGGGAGGGCCCACCGGGGAGCTGTTTTTT	CASSANQGAGGPTGELFF
TRBV7-9	TRBJ1-5	many	TRBD1	TGTGCCAGCAGCGCCTCAGGGGGTTTAAAACAGCCCCAGCATTTT	CASSASGGLKQPQHF
TRBV7-2	TRBJ2-7	NA	TRBD2	TGTGCCAGCAGTTTAGCGGGCAGGGACGAGCAGTACTTC	CASSLAGRDEQYF
TRBV10-3	TRBJ2-3	NA	TRBD2	TGTGCCATCAGCCTCGCCGGGGGGAGCACAGATACGCAGTATTTT	CAISLAGGSTDTQYF
TRBV7-7	TRBJ2-7	many	TRBD2	TGTGCTAGCAGCTTAGGTCCGCGGGGGGGGGGCTACGAGCAGTACTTC	CASSLGPRGGGYEQYF
TRBV12-3/TRBV12-4	TRBJ2-7	few	NA	TGTGCCAGCAGTTTACCGGGCTACTACGAGCAGTACTTC	CASSLPGYYEQYF
TRBV19	TRBJ1-1	NA	TRBD1	TGTGCCAGTAGTAAGGACAGGGAGAGTGAAGCTTTCTTT	CASSKDRESEAFF
TRBV13	TRBJ2-5	NA	NA	TGTGCCAGCAGCTTGGCCTTGGAGGGAGAGACCCAGTACTTC	CASSLALEGETQYF
TRBV29-1	TRBJ1-3	few	NA	TGCAGCGTTGGGGGGGCTGGAAACACCATATATTTT	CSVGGAGNTIYF
TRBV9	TRBJ2-7	NA	TRBD1	TGCGCCAGCAGCCAAGATCTGGGACAGTTCTACGAGCAGTACTTC	CASSQDLGQFYEQYF
TRBV6-5	TRBJ2-7	NA	TRBD2	TGTGCCAGCAGTTACTCGAGGGTACGAGCGGGAAACTCCTACGAGCAGTACTTC	CASSYSRVRAGNSYEQYF
TRBV7-9	TRBJ2-6	NA	TRBD2	TGTGCCAGCAGCTTAACTAGCGGGAGATACTCTGGGGCCAACGTCCTGACTTTC	CASSLTSGRYSGANVLTF
TRBV7-2	TRBJ1-2	NA	NA	TGTGCCAGCAGCCCCCGGACCAGGCTCCCCTATGTGTGCACCTTC	CASSPRTRLPYVCTF
TRBV24-1	TRBJ1-5	many	NA	TGTGCCACCAGTGATCCATTCGAGACGGATCAGCCCCAGCATTTT	CATSDPFETDQPQHF
TRBV7-3	TRBJ2-2	NA	NA	TGTGCCAGCAGCTTCCTAGACGGGGAGCTGTTTTTT	CASSFLDGELFF
TRBV19	TRBJ2-7	many	TRBD1	TGTGCCAGTAGGGAAGGGGGCGAGGACGAGCAGTACTTC	CASREGGEDEQYF
TRBV7-9	TRBJ1-4	few	NA	TGTGCCAGCAGCCCCGGGGTAAGGGAACTGTTTTTT	CASSPGVRELFF
TRBV24-1	TRBJ2-3	NA	NA	TGTGCCACCAGTGACCCCGTCTCGATGTCGTATTTT	CATSDPVSMSYF
TRBV5-4	TRBJ1-1	NA	NA	TGTGCCAGTAGTATTCGAGGTCTGGGCGGTAGCACTGAAGCTTTCTTT	CASSIRGLGGSTEAFF
TRBV15	TRBJ2-7	NA	NA	TGTGCCGCCAGCAGCTTGGTGGGCAGGGACGAGCAGTACTTC	CAASSLVGRDEQYF
TRBV6-1	TRBJ2-7	NA	TRBD2	TGTGCCAGCAGAGCTAGCGGGGGGCCTGGGGAGCAGTACTTC	CASRASGGPGEQYF
TRBV25-1	TRBJ2-7	NA	TRBD2	TGTGCCAGCAGTTCCTTTCCTCTAGCGGGAGGCTACGAGCAGTACTTC	CASSSFPLAGGYEQYF
TRBV7-3	TRBJ2-5	NA	NA	TGTGCCAGCAGCCGGGGTCCGGAGGGGGAGACCCAGTACTTC	CASSRGPEGETQYF
TRBV7-9	TRBJ1-4	few	NA	TGTGCCAGCAGCTCGCTCGACACCGGGACGGTTAATGAAAAACTGTTTTTT	CASSSLDTGTVNEKLFF
TRBV6-5	TRBJ2-5	few	TRBD1	TGTGCCAGCAGTTACGCGATGGGCGGGACAGGGGGCCGGGAGCAGTACTTC	CASSYAMGGTGGREQYF
TRBV6-1	TRBJ1-4	NA	NA	TGTGCCAGCTGCCCACTGGGACACGGAACTGGAAAACTGTTTTTT	CASCPLGHGTGKLFF
TRBV7-2	TRBJ2-1	NA	NA	TGTGCCAGCAGCCGGACGGCGAATGAGCAGTTCTTC	CASSRTANEQFF
TRBV28	TRBJ1-4	few	NA	TGTGCCAGCACTTTAGATTCGGGGTTTGAAAAACTGTTTTTT	CASTLDSGFEKLFF
TRBV20-1	TRBJ1-5	NA	NA	TGCAGTGCTATAGAGCCAGGGAGCAATCAGCCCCAGCATTTT	CSAIEPGSNQPQHF
TRBV7-2	TRBJ2-7	NA	TRBD1	TGCGCCAGCAGCCAAGCCCCGACAGGGCAGCCATACGAGCAGTACTTC	CASSQAPTGQPYEQYF
TRBV10-1	TRBJ2-1	few	TRBD1	TGCGCCAGCAGCCAACTAGGACAGGGAAGGCCCTACAATGAGCAGTTCTTC	CASSQLGQGRPYNEQFF
TRBV12-3/TRBV12-4	TRBJ2-7	NA	TRBD2	TGTGCCAGCAGTCTGCGGGGGGGCAACTACGAGCAGTACTTC	CASSLRGGNYEQYF
TRBV6-5	TRBJ2-7	few	TRBD1	TGTGCCAGCAGTTTAACAGGGGTCGAGCAGTACTTC	CASSLTGVEQYF
TRBV4-3	TRBJ1-5	few	NA	TGCGCCAGCAGCCAGTTGCAGGGAGGAAGCAATCAGCCCCAGCATTTT	CASSQLQGGSNQPQHF
TRBV5-6	TRBJ2-7	once	NA	TGTGCCAGCAGCCAGGTTCCAGCTAGCTTCGGACCCTACGAGCAGTACTTC	CASSQVPASFGPYEQYF
TRBV7-9	TRBJ1-5	many	TRBD1	TGTGCCAGCAGCCTCGAGACAGGGGAGCCCCAGCATTTT	CASSLETGEPQHF
TRBV2	TRBJ1-2	NA	TRBD1	TGTGCCAGCAGTCCCGGGACAGGGGGCGCTTTGGCCGGCTACACCTTC	CASSPGTGGALAGYTF